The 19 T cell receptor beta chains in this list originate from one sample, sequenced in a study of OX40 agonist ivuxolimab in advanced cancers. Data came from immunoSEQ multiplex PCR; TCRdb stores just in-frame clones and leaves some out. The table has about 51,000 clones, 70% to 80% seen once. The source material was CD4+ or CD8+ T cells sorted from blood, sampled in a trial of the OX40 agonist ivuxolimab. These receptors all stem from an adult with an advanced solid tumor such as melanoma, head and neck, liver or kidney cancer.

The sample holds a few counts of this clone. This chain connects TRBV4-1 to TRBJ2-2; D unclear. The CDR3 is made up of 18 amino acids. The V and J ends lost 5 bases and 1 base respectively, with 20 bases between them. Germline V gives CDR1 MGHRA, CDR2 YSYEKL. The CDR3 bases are TGCGCCAGCAGCACACCGCGAGTCCCCAGGTTGAACACCGGGGAGCTGTTTTTT. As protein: CASSTPRVPRLNTGELFF.

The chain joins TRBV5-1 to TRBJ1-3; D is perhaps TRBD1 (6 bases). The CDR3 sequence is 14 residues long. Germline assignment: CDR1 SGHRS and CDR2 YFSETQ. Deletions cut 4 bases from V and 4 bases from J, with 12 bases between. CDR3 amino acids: CASSPGASGNTIYF. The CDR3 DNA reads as TGCGCCAGCAGCCCGGGGGCATCCGGAAACACCATATATTTT. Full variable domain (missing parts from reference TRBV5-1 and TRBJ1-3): KAGVTQTPRYLIKTRGQQVTLSCSPISGHRSVSWYQQTPGQGLQFLFEYFSETQRNKGNFPGRFSGRQFSNSRSEMNVSTLELGDSALYLCASSPGASGNTIYFGEGSWLTVV.

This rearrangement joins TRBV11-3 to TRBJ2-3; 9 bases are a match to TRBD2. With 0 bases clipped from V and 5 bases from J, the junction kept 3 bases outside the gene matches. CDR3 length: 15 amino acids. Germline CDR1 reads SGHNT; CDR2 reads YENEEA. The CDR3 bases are TGTGCCAGCAGCTTAGAGGGACTAGCCGAAGATACGCAGTATTTT. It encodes CASSLEGLAEDTQYF.

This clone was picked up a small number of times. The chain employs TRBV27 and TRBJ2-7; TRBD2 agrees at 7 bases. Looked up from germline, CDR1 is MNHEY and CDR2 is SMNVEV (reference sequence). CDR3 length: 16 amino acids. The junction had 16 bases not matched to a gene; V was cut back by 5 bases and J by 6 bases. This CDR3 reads CASSTGRRGRWGEQYF. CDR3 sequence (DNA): TGTGCCAGCAGTACCGGGAGGAGGGGACGGTGGGGCGAGCAGTACTTC.

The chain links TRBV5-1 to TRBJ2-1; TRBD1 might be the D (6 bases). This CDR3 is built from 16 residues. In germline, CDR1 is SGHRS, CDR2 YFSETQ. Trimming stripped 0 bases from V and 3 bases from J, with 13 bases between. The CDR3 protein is CASSLGRGALYNEQFF. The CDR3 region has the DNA TGCGCCAGCAGCTTGGGCAGGGGAGCCCTCTACAATGAGCAGTTCTTC.

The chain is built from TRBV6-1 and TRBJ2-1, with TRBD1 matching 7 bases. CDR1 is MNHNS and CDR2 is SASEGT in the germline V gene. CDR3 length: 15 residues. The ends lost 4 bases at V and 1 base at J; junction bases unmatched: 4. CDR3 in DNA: TGTGCCAGCAGTGCACAGGGGAGTTCCTACAATGAGCAGTTCTTC. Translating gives CASSAQGSSYNEQFF.

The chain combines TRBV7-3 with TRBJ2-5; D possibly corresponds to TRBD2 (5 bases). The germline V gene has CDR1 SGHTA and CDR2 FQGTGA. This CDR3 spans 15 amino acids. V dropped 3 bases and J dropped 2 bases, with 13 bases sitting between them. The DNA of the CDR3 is TGTGCCAGCAGCTTTGACGCGGGCGCACAAGAGACCCAGTACTTC. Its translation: CASSFDAGAQETQYF.

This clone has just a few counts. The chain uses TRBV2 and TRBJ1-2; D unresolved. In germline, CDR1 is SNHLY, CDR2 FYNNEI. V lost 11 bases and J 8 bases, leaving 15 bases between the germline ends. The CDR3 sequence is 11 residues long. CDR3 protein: CAGWQDLGYTF. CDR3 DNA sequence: TGTGCCGGGTGGCAGGACCTGGGCTACACCTTC.

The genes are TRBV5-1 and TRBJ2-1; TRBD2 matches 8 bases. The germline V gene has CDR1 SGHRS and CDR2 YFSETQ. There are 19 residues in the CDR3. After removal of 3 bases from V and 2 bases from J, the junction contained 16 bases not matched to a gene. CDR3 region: CASSYGSLGRAGAYNEQFF. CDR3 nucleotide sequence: TGCGCCAGCAGCTACGGCTCTCTCGGGAGGGCCGGCGCCTACAATGAGCAGTTCTTC.

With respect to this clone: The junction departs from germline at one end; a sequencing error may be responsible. The CDR3 protein is CTSSLLSQGSGTEAFF. The DNA of the CDR3 is TGTACCAGCAGCCTATTGTCCCAGGGATCGGGAACTGAAGCTTTCTTT. The chain couples TRBV9 to TRBJ1-1; D is possibly TRBD1 (5 bases). CDR3 size: 16 residues. Germline V CDR1 and CDR2: SGDLS, YYNGEE. Based on the CDR3 plus reference TRBV9 and TRBJ1-1, the full variable domain is DSGVTQTPKHLITATGQRVTLRCSPRSGDLSVYWYQQSLDQGLQFLIQYYNGEERAKGNILERFSAQQFPDLHSELNLSSLELGDSALYFCTSSLLSQGSGTEAFFGQGTRLTVV.

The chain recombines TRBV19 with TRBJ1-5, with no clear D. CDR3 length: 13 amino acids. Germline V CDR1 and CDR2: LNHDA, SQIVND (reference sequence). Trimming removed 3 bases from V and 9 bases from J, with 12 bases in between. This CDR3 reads CASSIEPVRPQHF. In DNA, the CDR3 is TGTGCCAGTAGTATCGAACCCGTAAGGCCCCAGCATTTT.

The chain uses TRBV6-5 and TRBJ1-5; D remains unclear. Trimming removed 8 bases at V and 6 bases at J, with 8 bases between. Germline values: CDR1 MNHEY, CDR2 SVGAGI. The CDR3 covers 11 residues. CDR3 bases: TGTGCCAGCCGGTTGGGTCAGCCCCAGCATTTT. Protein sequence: CASRLGQPQHF.

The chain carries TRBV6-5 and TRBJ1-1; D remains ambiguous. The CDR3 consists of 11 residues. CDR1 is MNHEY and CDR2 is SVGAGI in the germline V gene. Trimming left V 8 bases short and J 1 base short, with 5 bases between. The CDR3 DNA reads TGTGCCAGCGGAAGGAACACTGAAGCTTTCTTT. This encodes CASGRNTEAFF.

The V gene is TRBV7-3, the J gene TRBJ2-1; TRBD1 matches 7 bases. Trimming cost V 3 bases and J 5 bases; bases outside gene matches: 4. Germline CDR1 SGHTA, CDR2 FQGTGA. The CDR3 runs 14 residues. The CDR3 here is CASSLTGRDNEQFF. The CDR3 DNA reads TGTGCCAGCAGCTTGACAGGGCGGGACAATGAGCAGTTCTTC.

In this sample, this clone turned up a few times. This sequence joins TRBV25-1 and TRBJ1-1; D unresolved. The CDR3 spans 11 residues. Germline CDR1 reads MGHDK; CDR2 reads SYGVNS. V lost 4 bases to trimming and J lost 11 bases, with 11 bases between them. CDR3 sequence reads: CASSGAEGAFF. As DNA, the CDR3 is TGTGCCAGCAGTGGAGCAGAAGGGGCTTTCTTT.

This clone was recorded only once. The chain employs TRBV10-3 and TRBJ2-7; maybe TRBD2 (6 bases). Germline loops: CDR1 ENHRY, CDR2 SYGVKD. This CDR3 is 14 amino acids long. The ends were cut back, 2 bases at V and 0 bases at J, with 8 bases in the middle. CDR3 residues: CAISEATSSYEQYF. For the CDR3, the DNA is TGTGCCATCAGTGAGGCGACTAGCTCCTACGAGCAGTACTTC.

The CDR3 region is CASSGGDRGVPGELFF. The CDR3 DNA reads TGTGCCAGCAGCGGCGGGGACAGGGGAGTCCCCGGGGAGCTGTTTTTT. The V and J genes are TRBV5-4 and TRBJ2-2; 10 nucleotides match TRBD1. The CDR3 loop spans 16 amino acids. Germline V CDR1 and CDR2: SGHNT, YYREEE (reference sequence). The V and J ends lost 4 bases and 6 bases, in that order; junction bases with no gene match: 9.

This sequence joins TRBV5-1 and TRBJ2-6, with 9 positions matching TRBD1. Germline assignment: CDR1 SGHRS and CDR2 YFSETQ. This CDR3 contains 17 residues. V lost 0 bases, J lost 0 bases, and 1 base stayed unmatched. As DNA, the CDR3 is TGCGCCAGCAGCTTGGGACAGGGGGGCTCTGGGGCCAACGTCCTGACTTTC. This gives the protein CASSLGQGGSGANVLTF.

CDR3 sequence (DNA): TGTGCCAGCAGCTTAGAGGATGGGGGTGCAGCTTTCTTT. As protein: CASSLEDGGAAFF. V and J are TRBV11-2 and TRBJ1-1; TRBD1 is a possible D gene (5 bases). This CDR3 region has 13 residues. The V gene lost 0 bases and the J gene lost 10 bases, with 12 bases spanning the gap. In germline, CDR1 is SGHAT, CDR2 FQNNGV.